One and the same sample provided the 20 T cell receptor beta chains below, sequenced in a study of identical twins. From the 5' RACE reads, TCRdb called clonotypes with MiXCR, one entry per CDR3 protein. This table holds about 530,000 distinct CDR3 sequences, nearly 15% found once. The same sample was also used in a study of yellow fever vaccine responses in identical twins.

Sequencing was performed on CD4+ T cells sorted from blood. The source of these receptors is a woman aged 18 to 35 in good health.

The gene calls are TRBV20-1 and TRBJ1-1; D may be TRBD1 (6 bases). Per germline, CDR1 DFQATT and CDR2 SNEGSKA (reference sequence). This CDR3 is built from 10 residues. V was pared by 3 bases and J by 11 bases, with 10 bases between. The CDR3 DNA reads TGCAGTGCTAGGCAGGGGAGCGCTTTCTTT. Its translation: CSARQGSAFF.

J is TRBJ2-3 and V is TRBV7-2, with D unclear. This CDR3 is 16 amino acids long. Germline values: CDR1 SGHTA, CDR2 FQGNSA. With 3 bases removed from V and 0 bases from J, the gap between germline ends came to 13 bases. This CDR3 is CASSFGRRPSTDTQYF. The CDR3 nucleotides are TGTGCCAGCAGCTTCGGCCGTAGGCCCAGCACAGATACGCAGTATTTT.

The chain is built from TRBV18 and TRBJ1-1; 8 nucleotides line up with TRBD1. This CDR3 comprises 16 residues. Losses at the gene ends were 2 bases for V and 3 bases for J; bases not matched to a gene: 8. Per germline, CDR1 KGHSH and CDR2 LQKENI. As DNA, the CDR3 is TGTGCCAGCTCACCAAAGACAGGGGTGGAGGACACTGAAGCTTTCTTT. It specifies CASSPKTGVEDTEAFF.

This chain connects TRBV28 to TRBJ1-1; D might be TRBD1 (6 bases). Trimming removed 7 bases from V and 3 bases from J, with 24 bases in between. Germline assignment: CDR1 MDHEN and CDR2 SYDVKM. This CDR3 region has 17 residues. This CDR3 reads CASTRMGAGGGYTEAFF. The CDR3 bases are TGTGCCAGCACCCGGATGGGGGCCGGAGGGGGATACACTGAAGCTTTCTTT.

This clonotype was seen only a few times. The rearrangement joins TRBV5-1 to TRBJ1-1; no clear D gene. V was cut by 4 bases and J by 1 base, with 17 bases left in between. The CDR3 is 16 amino acids. The V gene's germline CDR1 is SGHRS and CDR2 YFSETQ. CDR3 sequence: CASSPSSSAGNTEAFF. DNA for the CDR3: TGCGCCAGCAGCCCCAGTTCCTCGGCAGGGAACACTGAAGCTTTCTTT.

To note about this clonotype: Being one base from a much bigger clone, this may be a read error. J is TRBJ2-5 and V is TRBV12-3 or TRBV12-4; maybe TRBD2 (5 bases). CDR3 length equals 12 residues. The CDR3, as DNA: TGTGCCAGCAGTTTCGGGGAAGAGACCCAGCACTTC. It yields the protein CASSFGEETQHF.

This clonotype was detected many times. The rearrangement uses TRBV6-5 and TRBJ2-7; either TRBD1 or TRBD2 may fit D (5 bases each). V shed 1 base and J shed 4 bases, with 8 bases lying between them. CDR1 MNHEY and CDR2 SVGAGI come from the germline V gene. This CDR3 has 13 amino acids. CDR3 nucleotides: TGTGCCAGCAGTTACTTTGGGGGATACGAGCAGTACTTC. Its protein is CASSYFGGYEQYF.

In this sample, this clonotype turned up a few times. The chain links TRBV20-1 to TRBJ1-1, with a weak D call TRBD1 (6 bases). Trimming left V 1 base short and J 4 bases short, with 28 bases between. CDR3 length: 19 amino acids. Germline values: CDR1 DFQATT, CDR2 SNEGSKA (reference sequence). CDR3 amino acids: CSARGLDVGAGAKSTEAFF. The CDR3 DNA is TGCAGTGCTAGAGGCCTAGATGTTGGGGCAGGGGCCAAAAGCACTGAAGCTTTCTTT.

This clonotype was observed a handful of times. J is TRBJ2-1 and V is TRBV9; no clear D gene. Germline V gives CDR1 SGDLS, CDR2 YYNGEE. The CDR3 extends over 15 amino acids. The ends were cut back, 0 bases at V and 0 bases at J, with 7 bases in the middle. The CDR3 DNA follows: TGTGCCAGCAGCGTAGCAGCGTCCTCCTACAATGAGCAGTTCTTC. Its translation is CASSVAASSYNEQFF.

The chain uses TRBV12-3 or TRBV12-4 and TRBJ2-1; TRBD2 agrees at 12 bases. Trimming cost V 6 bases and J 4 bases; bases outside gene matches: 10. CDR3 size: 17 residues. CDR3 residues: CASSHRTSGKVYNEQFF. DNA of the CDR3: TGTGCCAGCAGCCACCGGACTAGCGGGAAGGTATACAATGAGCAGTTCTTC.

The genes are TRBV10-3 and TRBJ2-1; 7 bases are shared with TRBD1. Germline V CDR1 and CDR2: ENHRY, SYGVKD. V shed 6 bases and J 8 bases; nucleotides not matched to a gene: 7. This CDR3 has 13 residues. The CDR3 loop is CAIRGDSWYEQFF. Written as DNA, the CDR3 is TGTGCCATCAGGGGGGACAGTTGGTATGAGCAGTTCTTC.

This clonotype was picked up many times. J is TRBJ2-1 and V is TRBV4-1; TRBD1 agrees at 9 bases. Germline V lookup: CDR1 MGHRA, CDR2 YSYEKL. Trimming removed 1 base from V and 6 bases from J; junction bases left unmatched: 7. This CDR3 region has 16 residues. The chain's CDR3 is CASSQGLGQGSNEQFF. The DNA of the CDR3 is TGCGCCAGCAGCCAAGGACTAGGACAGGGGAGCAATGAGCAGTTCTTC.

This chain links TRBV6-1 with TRBJ2-7, with D perhaps TRBD1 (5 bases). CDR3 length equals 15 residues. The germline V and J ends were trimmed by 1 base and 2 bases, with 12 bases remaining between them. Germline V gives CDR1 MNHNS, CDR2 SASEGT. DNA for the CDR3: TGTGCCAGCAGTGAAGAATATGGGGCGGCCTACGAGCAGTACGTC. It translates to CASSEEYGAAYEQYV.

CDR3 sequence: CATGQDVYNEQFF. The CDR3 DNA follows: TGTGCCACCGGACAGGACGTCTACAATGAGCAGTTCTTC. This chain links TRBV2 with TRBJ2-1; 7 nucleotides align to TRBD1. V dropped 10 bases and J dropped 3; count of bases not matched to a gene: 6. Per germline, CDR1 SNHLY and CDR2 FYNNEI. CDR3 size: 13 residues.

This chain links TRBV2 with TRBJ2-7; D remains unclear. V was pared by 7 bases and J by 1 base, with 5 bases between. The V gene's germline CDR1 is SNHLY and CDR2 FYNNEI. This CDR3 is 11 amino acids long. The CDR3 protein is CASTRSYEQYV. CDR3 in DNA: TGTGCCAGCACGAGATCCTACGAGCAGTACGTC.

The V and J genes are TRBV10-3 and TRBJ2-5, with 7 bases identical to TRBD1. There are 14 residues in the CDR3. V lost 2 bases and J lost 7; bases outside the gene matches: 7. Per germline, CDR1 ENHRY and CDR2 SYGVKD. CDR3 bases: TGTGCCATCAGTGAGGACAGGGCCACGGGGACCCAGTACTTC. Encoded protein: CAISEDRATGTQYF.

The chain employs TRBV7-8 and TRBJ1-6, with 7 nucleotides matching TRBD1. The length of the CDR3 is 15 residues. The trim removed 6 bases at V and 9 bases at J, leaving 11 bases unmatched. CDR1 and CDR2 from the germline V gene are SGHVS and FQNEAQ. CDR3 sequence reads: CASSLLQGSGSPLHF. DNA for the CDR3: TGTGCCAGCAGTTTACTACAGGGGAGCGGTTCACCCCTCCACTTT. Combining the CDR3 with reference TRBV7-8 and TRBJ1-6 gives the whole variable domain GAGVSQSPRYKVAKRGQDVALRCDPISGHVSLFWYQQALGQGPEFLTYFQNEAQLDKSGLPSDRFFAERPEGSVSTLKIQRTQQEDSAVYLCASSLLQGSGSPLHFGNGTRLTVT.

This clonotype came up a few times. The chain combines TRBV10-3 with TRBJ1-5, with TRBD1 identical over 11 bases. Germline V gene data show CDR1 as ENHRY and CDR2 as SYGVKD. After removal of 6 bases from V and 4 bases from J, the junction contained 5 bases not matched to a gene. This CDR3 has 15 residues. CDR3 amino acids: CAISPDRGLNQPQHF. The CDR3 bases are TGTGCCATCAGCCCGGACAGGGGGCTTAATCAGCCCCAGCATTTT.

The CDR3 region is CASSLRSGNEKLFF. CDR3 nucleotides: TGTGCCAGCAGCTTGAGGTCGGGAAATGAAAAACTGTTTTTT. The rearrangement uses TRBV5-6 and TRBJ1-4; D gene ambiguous. V shed 1 base and J shed 5 bases, with 9 bases lying between them. This CDR3 contains 14 residues. Germline lookup yields CDR1 SGHDT and CDR2 YYEEEE.

The genes are TRBV20-1 and TRBJ2-1; TRBD1 matches 7 bases. The CDR3 has 17 residues. Germline CDR1 reads DFQATT; CDR2 reads SNEGSKA (reference sequence). With V trimmed by 0 bases and J by 6 bases, 14 bases remained unmatched. CDR3 DNA sequence: TGCAGTGCTAGAGATGGTTCGACAGGGAATTCGGTCAATGAGCAGTTCTTC. This translates into CSARDGSTGNSVNEQFF.